The sequence of this T cell receptor beta chain was determined in a study of blood T cells in healthy people across ages. Across the whole study: With template switching, about one barcoded beta molecule was captured per two T cells.

This clonotype was found many times. Using a J-beta primer mix together with a sample-barcoded 5' primer, a second PCR was run for about 6 to 12 cycles. A template-switch adaptor with 12 random nucleotides tagged each cDNA molecule. Per-sample output comprised a minimum of 2.5 million paired-end reads containing CDR3. TCRdb called the 5' RACE reads again in MiXCR, with one record for every CDR3 protein. The data show 500,000 to 700,000 distinct CDR3 sequences, with about 30% seen just once and 15% to 18% held by the top ten. The TCR sequence derives from a woman aged 80 or older in good health. The sample consisted of blood.

The CDR3 loop is CAWSIDSSGANVLTF. The DNA of the CDR3 is TGTGCCTGGAGTATCGACAGCTCTGGGGCCAACGTCCTGACTTTC. The rearrangement links TRBV30 to TRBJ2-6; D might be TRBD1 (5 bases). From germline, CDR1 is GTSNPN and CDR2 SVGIG (reference sequence). The CDR3 sequence is 15 residues long. V was cut by 2 bases and J by 0 bases, with 8 bases left in between.